These 15 T cell receptor beta chains came from one sample sequenced in a study of CD8 T cells in ankylosing spondylitis. Study-level points and caveats: Ankylosing spondylitis blood appeared to carry a characteristic TCR beta motif of roughly 8 highly homologous variants.

No antigen has been identified for these receptors. TCRdb recomputed calls from the 5' RACE reads with MiXCR, one row per CDR3 protein. The sample has approximately 140,000 distinct CDR3 sequences; under 20% are singletons. Input material: blood, either unsorted or a sorted T cell fraction (not recorded which). The receptors come from a male donor with ankylosing spondylitis.

This clonotype has just a few counts. The chain joins TRBV20-1 to TRBJ2-7; D is possibly TRBD2 (5 bases). The CDR3 totals 14 residues. Germline CDR1 reads DFQATT; CDR2 reads SNEGSKA (reference sequence). Trimming shortened V by 4 bases and J by 0 bases, and 13 bases separated the two germline ends. The CDR3 DNA reads as TGCAGTGCTATGCCCGGGATTCGCTCCTACGAGCAGTACTTC. This gives the protein CSAMPGIRSYEQYF.

A few counts support this clonotype. The CDR3 is CSVLGYEQYF. In nucleotides, the CDR3 is TGCAGCGTTCTGGGCTACGAGCAGTACTTC. The chain combines TRBV29-1 with TRBJ2-7; D call uncertain. The CDR3 length is 10 residues. Germline V gene sequence: CDR1 SQVTM, CDR2 ANQGSEA. Trimming took 5 bases from V and 3 from J, leaving 5 bases between them.

This clonotype was seen only once. The chain has TRBV27 and TRBJ2-7; possibly TRBD2 for D (6 bases). V lost 4 bases, J lost 0 bases, and 16 bases lay in between. This CDR3 is 16 amino acids long. Germline V CDR1 and CDR2: MNHEY, SMNVEV (reference sequence). The CDR3 nucleotides read TGTGCCAGCAGTTCCCCTCGGCGGGGCAGCTCCTACGAGCAGTACTTC. This translates into CASSSPRRGSSYEQYF.

This clonotype was observed a handful of times. The chain recombines TRBV20-1 with TRBJ2-1; D uncertain. The V gene's germline CDR1 is DFQATT and CDR2 SNEGSKA (reference sequence). The CDR3 spans 15 residues. Trimming removed 0 bases from V and 0 bases from J, with 9 bases in between. CDR3 DNA sequence: TGCAGTGCTAGAGACGGCGCGAGCTCCTACAATGAGCAGTTCTTC. Its translation: CSARDGASSYNEQFF.

This clonotype was counted only a few times. This chain links TRBV4-1 with TRBJ2-7; 9 positions match TRBD2. The CDR3 is 17 residues long. The J segment lost 5 bases and the V segment lost 3 bases, leaving 14 bases of the junction unmatched. Germline V lookup: CDR1 MGHRA, CDR2 YSYEKL. For the CDR3, the DNA is TGCGCCAGCAGCCAGGGGCTTTTAGCGGGAGCGCTAAACGAGCAGTACTTC. Its translation: CASSQGLLAGALNEQYF.

Remarks on this clonotype: A junction boundary mismatches the germline segment, possibly from a read error. The gene calls are TRBV5-6 and TRBJ2-1; 11 nucleotides match TRBD2. Germline V gene sequence: CDR1 SGHDT, CDR2 YYEEEE. The CDR3 contains 17 residues. In DNA form, the CDR3 reads TGTGCCAGCAGCTTGGAAGGTAGCGGGAGGGCCTATAATGAGCAGTTCTTC. This codes for CASSLEGSGRAYNEQFF.

J is TRBJ1-1 and V is TRBV12-3 or TRBV12-4; 8 positions match TRBD1. The CDR3 extends over 16 amino acids. The V segment lost 4 bases and the J segment 6 bases; nucleotides outside the gene matches: 13. In DNA form, the CDR3 reads TGTGCCAGCAGTTCCGGGGGGCCAGGGGGCGCGTCTGAAGCTTTCTTT. Translated, it gives CASSSGGPGGASEAFF.

At least ten counts were recorded for this clonotype. The chain is built from TRBV29-1 and TRBJ2-1; D unclear. The V gene's germline CDR1 is SQVTM and CDR2 ANQGSEA. The CDR3 length is 15 residues. V lost 5 bases and J 4 bases, leaving 18 bases between the germline ends. CDR3 protein: CSVSDSSRAYNEQFF. In nucleotides, the CDR3 is TGCAGCGTTTCAGACTCCTCACGGGCGTACAATGAGCAGTTCTTC.

Only a few counts were recorded for this clonotype. The V gene is TRBV7-9, the J gene TRBJ1-2; no clear D gene. Germline V gives CDR1 SEHNR, CDR2 FQNEAQ (reference sequence). Trimming left V 5 bases short and J 3 bases short, with 10 bases between. The CDR3 is 13 residues long. The CDR3: CASSKYTDYGYTF. CDR3 nucleotides: TGTGCCAGCAGCAAGTATACGGACTATGGCTACACCTTC.

This clonotype was seen more than once but under ten times. J is TRBJ2-7 and V is TRBV9, with D perhaps TRBD2 (5 bases). V lost 2 bases, J lost 6 bases, and 12 bases lay in between. Germline CDR1 is SGDLS and CDR2 is YYNGEE. The CDR3 has 13 residues. CDR3 in DNA: TGTGCCAGCAGCGTGTCCCCCGGAGGCGAGCAGTACTTC. Its translation: CASSVSPGGEQYF.

The table lists this clonotype with many counts. An end of the junction does not agree with germline; a read error may underlie this. The chain joins TRBV15 to TRBJ1-1; D might be TRBD1 (6 bases). The CDR3 spans 12 residues. Germline lookup yields CDR1 LNHNV and CDR2 YYDKDF (reference sequence). CDR3 protein: CATSGDRNEAFF. CDR3 coding DNA: TGTGCCACCAGCGGAGACAGGAACGAAGCTTTCTTT.

This clonotype was detected a few times. The chain combines TRBV24-1 with TRBJ2-5; 11 nucleotides align to TRBD2. This CDR3 spans 16 amino acids. V lost 4 bases, J lost 5 bases, and 8 bases stayed unmatched. The germline V gene encodes CDR1 KGHDR and CDR2 SFDVKD. The chain's CDR3 is CATSESTSGSWETQYF. CDR3 coding DNA: TGTGCCACCAGTGAGTCTACTAGCGGGAGCTGGGAGACCCAGTACTTC.

This clonotype was detected ten times or more. The chain uses TRBV6-5 and TRBJ2-7; 8 nucleotides line up with TRBD2. Germline-derived CDR1 and CDR2 are MNHEY and SVGAGI. CDR3 length equals 16 residues. V shed 0 bases and J 4 bases; nucleotides not matched to a gene: 8. CDR3 in amino acids: CASSYSQRELRYEQYF. CDR3 in DNA: TGTGCCAGCAGTTACTCGCAGCGGGAGCTTAGGTACGAGCAGTACTTC.

This chain uses TRBV3-1 with TRBJ2-5; no firm D call. This CDR3 region has 14 residues. The V and J ends lost 6 bases and 5 bases respectively, with 16 bases between them. Looked up from germline, CDR1 is LGHDT and CDR2 is YNNKEL (reference sequence). The CDR3 sequence is CASRGSLGNETQYF. CDR3 DNA: TGTGCCAGCAGGGGGTCTCTAGGTAATGAGACCCAGTACTTC.

Here the CDR3 DNA reads TGTGCCAGCACCCCGCCTGGCGGGGAGCTGTTTTTT. Its translation: CASTPPGGELFF. The V call is TRBV7-3, the J call TRBJ2-2; D is uncertain. The CDR3 loop spans 12 amino acids. V lost 7 bases and J 7 bases, leaving 10 bases between the germline ends. CDR1 and CDR2 from the germline V gene are SGHTA and FQGTGA.